This TCR beta chain is from a study of T-cell memory formation after mild COVID-19. In the study overall: The TCR clusters were mostly specific to one donor.

The CDR3 sequence is 15 residues long. V lost 0 bases and J lost 9; bases outside the gene matches: 7. Germline assignment: CDR1 SGHRS and CDR2 YFSETQ. Points from the study as a whole: Some clones that responded turned up in pre-infection memory, which suggests that cross-reactive memory joined in. Contracting clones from day 15 to 85 showed balanced CD4/CD8; later expanders favored CD4+.

The TCR alpha and TCR beta cDNA libraries, bearing sample barcodes and UMIs, were generated by 5'RACE using constant-segment primers. TCRdb reprocessed the 5' RACE reads with MiXCR, giving one entry per CDR3 protein. The top ten hold about a fifth of the sample, which has nearly 350,000 distinct CDR3 sequences, roughly 13% seen once. This clonotype was recorded a few times. Its antigen is unknown. The sample taken for sequencing was PBMCs or a T cell subset sorted from them (not recorded which). The chain recombines TRBV5-1 with TRBJ2-1, with TRBD2 matching over 9 bases. The receptor comes from a man younger than 35 who had mild COVID-19 (a few samples of this study predate the infection). Cell type and time point are not known. This CDR3 reads CASSLESGGGAEQFF. CDR3 coding DNA: TGCGCCAGCAGCTTGGAGTCTGGCGGGGGGGCTGAGCAGTTCTTC.